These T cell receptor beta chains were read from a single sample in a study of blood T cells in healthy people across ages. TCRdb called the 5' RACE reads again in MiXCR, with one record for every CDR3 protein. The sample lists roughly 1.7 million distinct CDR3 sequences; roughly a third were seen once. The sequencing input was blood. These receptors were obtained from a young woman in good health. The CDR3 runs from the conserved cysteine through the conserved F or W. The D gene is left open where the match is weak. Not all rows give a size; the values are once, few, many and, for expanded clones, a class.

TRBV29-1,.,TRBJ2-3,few,CSVAQLPSTDTQYF,TGCAGCGTTGCACAGTTACCTAGCACAGATACGCAGTATTTT
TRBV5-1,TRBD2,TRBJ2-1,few,CASSPGRERYNEQFF,TGCGCCAGCAGCCCTGGGCGGGAGAGGTACAATGAGCAGTTCTTC
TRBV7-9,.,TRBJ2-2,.,CARGILGGELFF,TGTGCGAGGGGGATCCTCGGCGGGGAGCTGTTTTTT
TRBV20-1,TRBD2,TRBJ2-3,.,CSAHNGLLAGEGGDSTDTQYF,TGCAGTGCTCACAATGGTTTACTAGCGGGAGAAGGGGGAGATAGCACAGATACGCAGTATTTT
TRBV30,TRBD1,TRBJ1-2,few,CAWSETGVEGYTF,TGTGCCTGGAGCGAGACAGGGGTAGAGGGCTACACCTTC
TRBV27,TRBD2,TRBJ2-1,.,CASRKISGRALDEQFF,TGTGCCAGCAGGAAAATAAGTGGGAGGGCCCTCGATGAGCAGTTCTTC
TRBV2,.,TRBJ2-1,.,CACRVTYYNEQFF,TGTGCCTGCCGGGTCACATATTACAATGAGCAGTTCTTC
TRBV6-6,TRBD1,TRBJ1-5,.,CASRRQGLNNQPQHF,TGTGCCAGCAGGCGACAGGGCCTGAACAATCAGCCCCAGCATTTT
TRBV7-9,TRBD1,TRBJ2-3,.,CASSLGGTGGDTQYF,TGTGCCAGCAGCTTAGGCGGGACAGGGGGAGATACGCAGTATTTT
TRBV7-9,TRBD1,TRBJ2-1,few,CASSSLGDRSHDNEQFF,TGTGCCAGCAGCTCCCTAGGGGACAGGTCCCATGACAATGAGCAGTTCTTC
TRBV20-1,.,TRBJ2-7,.,CSATQEYEQYF,TGCAGTGCTACCCAGGAGTACGAGCAGTACTTC
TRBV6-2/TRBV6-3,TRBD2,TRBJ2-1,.,CASSKSGGAHNEQFF,TGTGCCAGCAGTAAGAGCGGGGGGGCCCACAATGAGCAGTTCTTC
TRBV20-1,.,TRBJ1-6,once,CSAQPVTNFLTLHF,TGCAGTGCACAACCAGTAACTAACTTTTTGACCCTCCACTTT
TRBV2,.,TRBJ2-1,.,CASSGRSGAYNEQFF,TGTGCCAGCAGTGGTAGGTCGGGGGCCTACAATGAGCAGTTCTTC
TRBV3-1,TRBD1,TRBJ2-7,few,CASSQALTGTSYEQYF,TGTGCCAGCAGCCAAGCCCTGACAGGGACCTCCTACGAGCAGTACTTC
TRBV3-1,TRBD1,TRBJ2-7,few,CASSQEGQGADEQYF,TGTGCCAGCAGCCAAGAAGGGCAGGGGGCAGACGAGCAGTACTTC